This is a list of T cell receptor beta chains from one sample in a study of blood T cell repertoires in COVID-19. Method: immunoSEQ multiplex PCR; TCRdb's copy keeps in-frame clones and lacks some. The top ten clones hold roughly 15% of a sample with around 220,000 clones, 80% to 90% of them seen once. The specimen sequenced was PBMCs or T cells enriched from blood (not recorded which). The source is a woman in her 50s with acute COVID-19. The CDR3 runs from the conserved cysteine through the conserved F or W. Fields, in order: clone size, J gene, V gene, D gene, CDR3 protein, CDR3 DNA. A D gene is named only where the DNA matches it firmly. The size of a clone is reported for some rows only, either as once, few or many, or as a class for expanded clones.

clone size: .
J gene: TRBJ1-2
V gene: TRBV28
D gene: .
CDR3 protein: CASSSSLGGWGYTF
CDR3 DNA: TGTGCCAGCAGTTCCTCCTTGGGGGGTTGGGGCTACACCTTC

clone size: once
J gene: TRBJ2-3
V gene: TRBV4-3
D gene: .
CDR3 protein: CASSQYSSTATDTQYF
CDR3 DNA: TGCGCCAGCAGCCAATACTCTAGCACCGCCACAGATACGCAGTATTTT

clone size: .
J gene: TRBJ1-1
V gene: TRBV27
D gene: .
CDR3 protein: CASSLSPGVGHTNTEAFF
CDR3 DNA: TGTGCCAGCAGTTTATCCCCAGGGGTCGGACACACGAACACTGAAGCTTTCTTT

clone size: .
J gene: TRBJ2-1
V gene: TRBV27
D gene: TRBD1
CDR3 protein: CASSPDRASGLGGNEQFF
CDR3 DNA: TGTGCCAGCAGCCCGGACAGGGCCAGCGGGCTAGGTGGCAATGAGCAGTTCTTC

clone size: once
J gene: TRBJ2-3
V gene: TRBV5-8
D gene: TRBD2
CDR3 protein: CASSLGTSARTDTQYF
CDR3 DNA: TGTGCCAGCAGCCTCGGGACTAGCGCGCGCACAGATACGCAGTATTTT

clone size: .
J gene: TRBJ2-1
V gene: TRBV5-1
D gene: TRBD2
CDR3 protein: CASSFSSGSYNEQFF
CDR3 DNA: TGCGCCAGCAGCTTCTCTAGCGGATCCTACAATGAGCAGTTCTTC

clone size: .
J gene: TRBJ1-6
V gene: TRBV6-6
D gene: .
CDR3 protein: CASSARDSVGDSPLHF
CDR3 DNA: TGTGCCAGCAGTGCCCGGGACTCCGTCGGGGATTCACCCCTCCACTTT

clone size: .
J gene: TRBJ2-7
V gene: TRBV6-2/TRBV6-3
D gene: TRBD1
CDR3 protein: CASSYLGQGYEQYF
CDR3 DNA: TGTGCCAGCAGTTACCTAGGACAGGGTTACGAGCAGTACTTC

clone size: once
J gene: TRBJ2-3
V gene: TRBV15
D gene: TRBD1
CDR3 protein: CATSHRDRDFSTDTQYF
CDR3 DNA: TGTGCCACCAGCCACCGGGACAGGGACTTTAGCACAGATACGCAGTATTTT

clone size: .
J gene: TRBJ1-1
V gene: TRBV27
D gene: .
CDR3 protein: CASSLVGAEAFF
CDR3 DNA: TGTGCCAGCAGTTTAGTGGGGGCGGAAGCTTTCTTT

clone size: .
J gene: TRBJ2-7
V gene: TRBV7-2
D gene: .
CDR3 protein: CASSPGRGAMIPYEQYF
CDR3 DNA: TGTGCCAGCAGCCCCGGACGGGGGGCAATGATCCCCTACGAGCAGTACTTC

clone size: .
J gene: TRBJ2-3
V gene: TRBV7-6
D gene: TRBD2
CDR3 protein: CASSLTSGLQYF
CDR3 DNA: TGTGCCAGCAGCTTAACTAGCGGACTGCAGTATTTT

clone size: .
J gene: TRBJ1-5
V gene: TRBV19
D gene: .
CDR3 protein: CASSTSEYSNQPQHF
CDR3 DNA: TGTGCCAGTAGTACCTCTGAGTATAGCAATCAGCCCCAGCATTTT

clone size: .
J gene: TRBJ2-4
V gene: TRBV18
D gene: .
CDR3 protein: CASSRDSLAKNIQYF
CDR3 DNA: TGTGCCAGCTCGCGGGACAGTCTAGCCAAAAACATTCAGTACTTC

clone size: .
J gene: TRBJ1-1
V gene: TRBV18
D gene: .
CDR3 protein: CASSLRQENTEAFF
CDR3 DNA: TGTGCCAGCTCTCTCAGACAGGAGAACACTGAAGCTTTCTTT

clone size: .
J gene: TRBJ1-2
V gene: TRBV16
D gene: TRBD1
CDR3 protein: CASSQSSGQGYGYTF
CDR3 DNA: TGTGCCAGCAGCCAATCGTCGGGACAGGGGTATGGCTACACCTTC

clone size: .
J gene: TRBJ1-6
V gene: TRBV19
D gene: .
CDR3 protein: CASTLGGYNSPLHF
CDR3 DNA: TGTGCCAGTACCCTGGGGGGGTATAATTCACCCCTCCACTTT

clone size: .
J gene: TRBJ2-1
V gene: TRBV7-6
D gene: TRBD2
CDR3 protein: CASSLVSGRAREQFF
CDR3 DNA: TGTGCCAGCAGCTTAGTTAGCGGGAGGGCCCGTGAGCAGTTCTTC

clone size: .
J gene: TRBJ1-5
V gene: TRBV3-1/TRBV3-2
D gene: .
CDR3 protein: CASSQAPGESNQPQHF
CDR3 DNA: TGTGCCAGCAGCCAAGCCCCAGGGGAAAGCAATCAGCCCCAGCATTTT

clone size: .
J gene: TRBJ2-7
V gene: TRBV28
D gene: TRBD1
CDR3 protein: CATETGQGSYEQYF
CDR3 DNA: TGTGCCACCGAAACCGGACAGGGAAGTTACGAGCAGTACTTC

clone size: .
J gene: TRBJ2-2
V gene: TRBV7-2
D gene: .
CDR3 protein: CGSGQYNTGELFF
CDR3 DNA: TGTGGGAGTGGACAGTACAACACCGGGGAGCTGTTTTTT

clone size: .
J gene: TRBJ1-3
V gene: TRBV7-2
D gene: .
CDR3 protein: CASSLGGPARGNTIYF
CDR3 DNA: TGTGCCAGCAGCTTAGGTGGCCCCGCTCGTGGAAACACCATATATTTT

clone size: few
J gene: TRBJ1-6
V gene: TRBV4-1
D gene: .
CDR3 protein: CASSQDVAGRGLPLHF
CDR3 DNA: TGCGCCAGCAGCCAAGACGTAGCGGGTCGTGGGTTGCCCCTCCACTTT

clone size: .
J gene: TRBJ2-7
V gene: TRBV28
D gene: .
CDR3 protein: CASSRLGARSEQYF
CDR3 DNA: TGTGCCAGCAGTCGATTAGGAGCCCGAAGCGAGCAGTACTTC